This T cell receptor (beta chain) was recovered during a study of blood T cell repertoires in COVID-19 (dated by TCRdb to the early 2020s). Broadly, across the study: Samples covering the acute and convalescent phases of COVID-19 were provided by collaborators in the United States, Italy and Spain. Where available, HLA class I and class II types were obtained from metadata supplied by the sample provider rather than from assay-based typing. The dataset comprised deeply sampled blood TCRbeta repertoires from subjects exposed to, actively infected with, or recovered from COVID-19. A freely available public database, intended as a resource for researchers studying the immune response to SARS-CoV-2, is where the repertoires were released. The sample metadata nearly always contained a de-identified subject ID, COVID-19 status, age in years and sex. The material from the prospective study consisted of cDNA or gDNA derived from T cells, B-cell-depleted T cells, or PBMCs. Samples were obtained from the ongoing ImmuneRACE study (first 160 participants) and from approximately 1,200 subjects provided by 6 global collaborators. Overall results and qualifications from the work: How much clinical and demographic metadata was included differed by source and by participant, and the metadata was provided uncurated.

Each collaborating institution followed its own protocols to collect whole blood in K2EDTA tubes. For TCRbeta analysis, collaborator samples were shipped as frozen whole blood, as isolated PBMCs, or as DNA extracted from either sample type. Notes on this clone: The specificity of this receptor is unknown. Per-base quality was not reported, and no clone a single base away is much larger than it.

TCRbeta CDR3 regions were amplified from genomic DNA by means of the immunoSEQ Assay, a bias-controlled multiplex PCR. In the original analysis: Within the assay, amplification of reference gene primers was used to estimate how many nucleated cells each sample contained. Sequence reads were collapsed and filtered to measure the absolute abundance of every unique TCRbeta CDR3 rearrangement. For each sample, productive Simpson clonality was calculated as the square root of Simpson's diversity index over productive rearrangements. What TCRdb holds here is the immuneACCESS table cut down to in-frame rearrangements. Part of the clones is not present; checked against another copy, under half of the missing clones reflect an unresolved V gene, and the others are unexplained. V and J calls and clone size follow that table, whereas D and trimming were derived from the DNA. For this sample there are about 150,000 clones; about 73% appear just once. The top ten constitute roughly 1.7% of the sample.

The CDR3 goes from the cysteine to the phenylalanine over 16 residues. Only CDR3 DNA is held: 48 bases, read in frame from base 1. The germline V and J ends show losses of 6 bases and 2 bases respectively, and no gene match explains 4 bases of the junction. For CDR1 and CDR2, the germline V gene lists SGHTA and FQGTGA. The sequenced sample consisted of peripheral blood. The receptor comes from a man of 80 years or more with acute or convalescent COVID-19. Recombination connected TRBV7-3 to TRBJ2-3, with 14 bases aligning to TRBD2. The CDR3 amino acid sequence is: CASSRTSGGLTDTQYF. The nucleotide sequence is given as TGTGCCAGCAGTCGGACTAGCGGGGGGCTCACAGATACGCAGTATTTT.